One sample yielded the 5 T cell receptor beta chains listed below, sequenced in a study of technical replicates of blood from a handful of donors. The assay was immunoSEQ multiplex PCR, and TCRdb's table has in-frame clones only and misses some. The table shows 95,000 to 100,000 clones, with 96% occurring only once. The specimen was T cells isolated from PBMCs. These receptors originate from a human donor in good health.

The V and J genes are TRBV15 and TRBJ2-6; D is perhaps TRBD1 (6 bases). The CDR3 consists of 16 residues. CDR1 is LNHNV and CDR2 is YYDKDF in the germline V gene (reference sequence). V was cut by 5 bases and J by 4 bases, with 15 bases left in between. This chain's CDR3 is CATSVGTWAGANVLTF. The CDR3 DNA is TGTGCCACCAGCGTCGGGACATGGGCGGGGGCCAACGTCCTGACTTTC. The complete variable domain, with remaining parts taken from reference TRBV15 and TRBJ2-6, reads DAMVIQNPRYQVTQFGKPVTLSCSQTLNHNVMYWYQQKSSQAPKLLFHYYDKDFNNEADTPDNFQSRRPNTSFCFLDIRSPGLGDTAMYLCATSVGTWAGANVLTFGAGSRLTVL.

V gene TRBV19 combines with J gene TRBJ1-6; 7 nucleotides agree with TRBD1. Germline V gene data show CDR1 as LNHDA and CDR2 as SQIVND (reference sequence). After removal of 4 bases from V and 4 bases from J, the junction contained 4 bases not matched to a gene. The length of the CDR3 is 15 residues. CDR3 nucleotide sequence: TGTGCCAGTAGTACCCAGGGGGAGTATAATTCACCCCTCCACTTT. This gives the protein CASSTQGEYNSPLHF.

The chain couples TRBV7-8 to TRBJ2-7, with 10 bases fitting TRBD2. This CDR3 is built from 17 residues. V lost 1 base and J lost 0; bases outside the gene matches: 6. The germline CDR1 and CDR2 sequences are SGHVS and FQNEAQ. CDR3: CASSLGTSGDYSYEQYF. The CDR3 DNA reads TGTGCCAGCAGCTTAGGTACTAGCGGGGACTACTCCTACGAGCAGTACTTC.

J is TRBJ2-3 and V is TRBV11-2; the match to TRBD2 covers 13 bases. The V gene end was trimmed by 2 bases and the J gene end by 4 bases; junction bases not matched to a gene: 9. The CDR3 runs 18 residues. Per germline, CDR1 SGHAT and CDR2 FQNNGV. The CDR3 region has the DNA TGTGCCAGCAGCTTATTATCTCGCGGACTAGCGGGAGCAGATACGCAGTATTTT. Protein product: CASSLLSRGLAGADTQYF.

The chain has TRBV27 and TRBJ2-5, with 7 bases fitting TRBD1. The CDR3 contains 13 residues. The germline V gene encodes CDR1 MNHEY and CDR2 SMNVEV (reference sequence). CDR3 DNA: TGTGCTGTTCGGCCGGGACAGCAAGAGACCCAGTACTTC. It codes for CAVRPGQQETQYF.